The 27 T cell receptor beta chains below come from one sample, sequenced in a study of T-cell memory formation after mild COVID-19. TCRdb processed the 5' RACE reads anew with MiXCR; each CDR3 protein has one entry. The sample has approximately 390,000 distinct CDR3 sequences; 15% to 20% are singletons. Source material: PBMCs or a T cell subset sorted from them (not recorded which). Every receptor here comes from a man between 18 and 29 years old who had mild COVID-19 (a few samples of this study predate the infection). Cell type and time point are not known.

The CDR3 region is CAIRDPRQGRNTEAFF. The CDR3 coding sequence is TGTGCCATCAGGGACCCCAGACAGGGACGGAACACTGAAGCTTTCTTT. The chain employs TRBV10-3 and TRBJ1-1, with TRBD1 matching 7 bases. Germline V CDR1 and CDR2: ENHRY, SYGVKD. With V trimmed by 6 bases and J by 1 base, 11 bases remained unmatched. The CDR3 runs to 16 residues.

Here the CDR3 DNA reads TGTGCCAGCAGTTTATTGGGCAGCCGCACAGATACGCAGTATTTT. This sequence encodes CASSLLGSRTDTQYF. The chain employs TRBV12-3 or TRBV12-4 and TRBJ2-3; D remains ambiguous. V was pared by 2 bases and J by 1 base, with 10 bases between. The CDR3 has 15 amino acids.

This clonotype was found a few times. The CDR3 is CASQSGAVKPQHF. The CDR3, as DNA: TGTGCCAGTCAATCGGGCGCCGTCAAGCCCCAGCATTTT. The genes are TRBV19 and TRBJ1-5; the D is unclear. Germline V gives CDR1 LNHDA, CDR2 SQIVND (reference sequence). V was pared by 8 bases and J by 8 bases, with 16 bases between. The CDR3 has 13 amino acids.

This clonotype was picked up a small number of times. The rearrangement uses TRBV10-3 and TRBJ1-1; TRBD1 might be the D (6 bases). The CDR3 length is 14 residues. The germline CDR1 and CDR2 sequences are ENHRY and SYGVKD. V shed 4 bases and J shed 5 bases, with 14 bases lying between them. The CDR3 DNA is TGTGCCATCAGTGGGGGGCAGGGAGGGACTGAAGCTTTCTTT. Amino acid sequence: CAISGGQGGTEAFF.

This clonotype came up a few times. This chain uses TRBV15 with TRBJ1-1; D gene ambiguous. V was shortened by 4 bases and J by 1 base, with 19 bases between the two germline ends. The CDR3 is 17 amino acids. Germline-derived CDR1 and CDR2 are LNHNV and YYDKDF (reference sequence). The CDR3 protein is CATSTVIGSTGNTEAFF. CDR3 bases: TGTGCCACCAGCACTGTCATAGGGTCCACCGGGAACACTGAAGCTTTCTTT.

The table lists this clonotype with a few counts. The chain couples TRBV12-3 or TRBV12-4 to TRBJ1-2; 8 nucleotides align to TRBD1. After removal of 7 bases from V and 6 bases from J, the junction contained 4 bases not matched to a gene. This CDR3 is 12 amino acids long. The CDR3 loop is CASNDRGHGYTF. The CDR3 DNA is TGTGCCAGCAACGACAGGGGACATGGCTACACCTTC.

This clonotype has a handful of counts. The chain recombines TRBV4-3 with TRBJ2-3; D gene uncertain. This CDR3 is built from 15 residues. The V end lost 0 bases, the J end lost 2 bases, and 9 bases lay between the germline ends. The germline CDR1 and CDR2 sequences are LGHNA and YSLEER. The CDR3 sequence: CASSQDLRSTDTQYF. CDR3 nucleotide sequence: TGCGCCAGCAGCCAAGATTTGCGGTCCACAGATACGCAGTATTTT.

The CDR3: CASSLRGRGRLGNEQFF. The CDR3, as DNA: TGTGCCAGCAGCTTAAGGGGCCGGGGACGCCTTGGAAATGAGCAGTTCTTC. The V call is TRBV7-6, the J call TRBJ2-1, with D perhaps assigned TRBD1 or TRBD2 (5 bases each). The germline gives CDR1 SGHVS, CDR2 FNYEAQ. The CDR3 has 17 residues. V shed 2 bases and J shed 7 bases, with 21 bases lying between them. The full variable domain, rest sourced from reference TRBV7-6 and TRBJ2-1, is GAGVSQSPRYKVTKRGQDVALRCDPISGHVSLYWYRQALGQGPEFLTYFNYEAQQDKSGLPNDRFSAERPEGSISTLTIQRTEQRDSAMYRCASSLRGRGRLGNEQFFGPGTRLTVL.

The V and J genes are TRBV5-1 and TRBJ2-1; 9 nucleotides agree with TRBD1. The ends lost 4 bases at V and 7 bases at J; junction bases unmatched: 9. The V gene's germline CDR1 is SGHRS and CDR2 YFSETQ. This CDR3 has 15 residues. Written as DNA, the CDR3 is TGCGCCAGCAGCGTTAGGACAGGGGACATTAATGAGCAGTTCTTC. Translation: CASSVRTGDINEQFF.

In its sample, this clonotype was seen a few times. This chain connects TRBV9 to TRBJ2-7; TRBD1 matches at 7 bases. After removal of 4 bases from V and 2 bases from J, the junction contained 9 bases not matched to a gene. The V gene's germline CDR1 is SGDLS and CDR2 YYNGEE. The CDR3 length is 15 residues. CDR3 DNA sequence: TGTGCCAGCAGCCCTATAGGGGGCGGCCCCTACGAGCAGTACGTC. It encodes CASSPIGGGPYEQYV.

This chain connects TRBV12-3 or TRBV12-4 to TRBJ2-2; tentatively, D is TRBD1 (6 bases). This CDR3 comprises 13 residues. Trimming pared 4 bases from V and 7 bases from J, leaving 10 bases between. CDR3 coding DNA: TGTGCCAGCAGTTCACAGGGTCACGGGGAGCTGTTTTTT. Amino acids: CASSSQGHGELFF.

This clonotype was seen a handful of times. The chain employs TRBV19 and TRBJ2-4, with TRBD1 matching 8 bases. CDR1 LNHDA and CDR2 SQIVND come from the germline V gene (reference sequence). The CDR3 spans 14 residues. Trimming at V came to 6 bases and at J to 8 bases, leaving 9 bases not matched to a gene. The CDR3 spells CASSVQGASDIQYF. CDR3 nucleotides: TGTGCCAGTAGCGTCCAGGGGGCCTCGGACATTCAGTACTTC.

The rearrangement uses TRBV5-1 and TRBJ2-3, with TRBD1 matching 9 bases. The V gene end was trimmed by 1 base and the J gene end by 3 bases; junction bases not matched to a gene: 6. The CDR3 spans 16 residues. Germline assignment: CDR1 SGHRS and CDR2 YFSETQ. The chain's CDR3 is CASSLLRDRETDTQYF. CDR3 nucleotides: TGCGCCAGCAGCTTGTTACGGGACAGGGAAACAGATACGCAGTATTTT.

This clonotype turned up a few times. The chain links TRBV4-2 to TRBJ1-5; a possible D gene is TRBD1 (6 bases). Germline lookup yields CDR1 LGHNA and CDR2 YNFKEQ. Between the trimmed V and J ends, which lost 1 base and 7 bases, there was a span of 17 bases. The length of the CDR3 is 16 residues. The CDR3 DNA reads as TGTGCCAGCAGCCAAGTTTCTGGACAGAGAGAGCAGCCCCAGCATTTT. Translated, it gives CASSQVSGQREQPQHF.

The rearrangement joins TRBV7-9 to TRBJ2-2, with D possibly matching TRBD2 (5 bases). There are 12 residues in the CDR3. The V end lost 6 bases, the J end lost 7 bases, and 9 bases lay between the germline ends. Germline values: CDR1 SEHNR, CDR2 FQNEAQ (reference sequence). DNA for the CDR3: TGTGCCAGCAGGAGGGCCATCGGGGAGCTGTTTTTT. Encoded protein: CASRRAIGELFF. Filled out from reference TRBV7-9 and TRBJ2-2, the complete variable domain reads DTGVSQNPRHKITKRGQNVTFRCDPISEHNRLYWYRQTLGQGPEFLTYFQNEAQLEKSRLLSDRFSAERPKGSFSTLEIQRTEQGDSAMYLCASRRAIGELFFGEGSRLTVL.

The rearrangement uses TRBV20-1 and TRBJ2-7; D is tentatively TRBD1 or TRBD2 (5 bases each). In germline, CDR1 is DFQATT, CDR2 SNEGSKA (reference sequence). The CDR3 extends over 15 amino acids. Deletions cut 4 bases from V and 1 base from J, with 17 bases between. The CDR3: CSATTGGGTSYEQYV. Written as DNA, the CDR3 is TGCAGTGCTACCACAGGAGGAGGTACGTCCTACGAGCAGTACGTC.

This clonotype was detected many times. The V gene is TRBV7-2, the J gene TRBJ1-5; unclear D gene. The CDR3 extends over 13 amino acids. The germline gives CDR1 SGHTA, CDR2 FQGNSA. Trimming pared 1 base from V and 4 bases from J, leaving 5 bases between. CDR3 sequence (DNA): TGTGCCAGCAGCTTAGTGGGGAATCAGCCCCAGCATTTT. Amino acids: CASSLVGNQPQHF.

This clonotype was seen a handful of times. The CDR3 nucleotides read TGTGCCAGCAGCCACGCATGGGGACTAGCGGAGAAAACGTACCAAGAGACCCAGTACTTC. This gives the protein CASSHAWGLAEKTYQETQYF. The chain uses TRBV14 and TRBJ2-5, with TRBD2 matching 11 bases. The CDR3 extends over 20 amino acids. V was pared by 3 bases and J by 0 bases, with 15 bases of the junction left unmatched. Looked up from germline, CDR1 is SGHDN and CDR2 is FVKESK.

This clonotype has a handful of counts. In DNA form, the CDR3 reads TGCGCCAGCAGCTTGGAAGGACAACGCAATCAGCCCCAGCATTTT. Protein sequence: CASSLEGQRNQPQHF. The gene calls are TRBV5-1 and TRBJ1-5; perhaps TRBD1 as D (5 bases). Trimming took off 0 bases at V and 2 bases at J, with 9 bases between the two ends. This CDR3 has 15 amino acids. Germline CDR1 is SGHRS and CDR2 is YFSETQ.

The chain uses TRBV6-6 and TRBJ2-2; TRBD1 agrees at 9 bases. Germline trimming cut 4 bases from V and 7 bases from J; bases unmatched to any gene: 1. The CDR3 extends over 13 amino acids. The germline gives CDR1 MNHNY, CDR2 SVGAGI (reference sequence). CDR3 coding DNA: TGTGCCAGCAGTTGGGACAGGGTCGGGGAGCTGTTTTTT. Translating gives CASSWDRVGELFF.

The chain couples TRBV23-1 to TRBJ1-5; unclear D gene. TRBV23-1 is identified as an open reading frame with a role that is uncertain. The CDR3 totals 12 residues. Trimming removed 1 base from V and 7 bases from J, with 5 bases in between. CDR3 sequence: CASSQCLQPQHF. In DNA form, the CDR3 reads TGCGCCAGCAGTCAATGTCTCCAGCCCCAGCATTTT.

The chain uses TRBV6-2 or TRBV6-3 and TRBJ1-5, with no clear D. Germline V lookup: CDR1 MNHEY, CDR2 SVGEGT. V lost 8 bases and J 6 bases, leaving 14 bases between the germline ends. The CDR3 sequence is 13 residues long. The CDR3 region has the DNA TGTGCCAGCGGAATGGGTTTTGGTCAGCCCCAGCATTTT. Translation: CASGMGFGQPQHF.

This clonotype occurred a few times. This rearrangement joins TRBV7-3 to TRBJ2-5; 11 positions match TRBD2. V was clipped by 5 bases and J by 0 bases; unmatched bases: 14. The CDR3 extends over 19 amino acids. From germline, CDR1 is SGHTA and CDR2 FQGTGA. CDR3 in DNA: TGTGCCAGCAGCCCCGGGACTAGCGGCTTTCCTGGGGACCAAGAGACCCAGTACTTC. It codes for CASSPGTSGFPGDQETQYF.

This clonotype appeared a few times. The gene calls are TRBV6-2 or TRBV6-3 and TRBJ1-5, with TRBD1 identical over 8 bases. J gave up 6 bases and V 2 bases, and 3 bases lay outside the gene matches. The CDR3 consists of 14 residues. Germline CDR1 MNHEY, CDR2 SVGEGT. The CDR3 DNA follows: TGTGCCAGCAGTTACGCAGGGGGCGGTCAGCCCCAGCATTTT. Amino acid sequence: CASSYAGGGQPQHF.

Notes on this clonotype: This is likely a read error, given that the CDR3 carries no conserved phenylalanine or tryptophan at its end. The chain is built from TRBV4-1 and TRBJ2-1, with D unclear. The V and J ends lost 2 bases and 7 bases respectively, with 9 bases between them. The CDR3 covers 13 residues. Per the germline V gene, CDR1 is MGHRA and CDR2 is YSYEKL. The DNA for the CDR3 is TGCGCCAGCAGCCAAACTGAAGGGAATGAGCAGTTCTTA. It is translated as CASSQTEGNEQFL.

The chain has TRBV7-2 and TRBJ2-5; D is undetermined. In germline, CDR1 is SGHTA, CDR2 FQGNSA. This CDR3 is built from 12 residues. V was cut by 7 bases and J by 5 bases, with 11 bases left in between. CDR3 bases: TGTGCCAGCACGCGCCCTAGGGAGACCCAGTACTTC. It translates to CASTRPRETQYF.

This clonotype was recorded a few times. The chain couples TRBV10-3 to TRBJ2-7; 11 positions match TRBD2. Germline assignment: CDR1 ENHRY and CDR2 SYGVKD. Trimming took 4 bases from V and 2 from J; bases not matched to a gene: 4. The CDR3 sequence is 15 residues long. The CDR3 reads CAISAGTSGTYEQYF. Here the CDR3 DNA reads TGTGCCATCAGTGCCGGGACTAGCGGTACCTACGAGCAGTACTTC.